This T cell receptor (beta chain) appears in the sequencing data of a study of cytomegalovirus exposure and HLA in healthy donors. The V and J ends lost 6 bases and 4 bases, in that order; junction bases with no gene match: 3. Germline loops: CDR1 SGHTA, CDR2 FQGNSA. CDR3 length equals 13 residues. The PCR contained 60 Vbeta and 13 Jbeta primers. Assay: immunoSEQ multiplex PCR; the TCRdb copy retains only in-frame clones and omits some. The table lists around 90,000 clones, 81% of them singletons. Study results and caveats: An observed cluster of highly shared sequence variants was recorded as a likely sequencing artifact. Later on, an analysis found that several of the most significant clusters appeared to be linked to common viral pathogens, which included parvovirus B19. Sequencing depth across donors, presence/absence analyses assumed, was roughly uniform.

Turning to this clone: Its antigen is not identified.

V gene TRBV7-2 combines with J gene TRBJ2-7, with 10 bases aligning to TRBD2. The clonotype comes from a human donor in good health. Sequenced material: PBMCs. The DNA for the CDR3 is TGTGCCAGCAGTACTAGCGGGGCATACGAGCAGTACTTC. Translated, it gives CASSTSGAYEQYF.